This T cell receptor beta chain was profiled in a study of identifying expanded T cells in peripheral blood. Findings of the study overall: Technical replicates showed about 1.1 changed clones; approximately 2 weeks roughly 15; four weeks 19. Variance in clone template counts between roughly two-week samples significantly increased with total template count across all healthy donors.

Looked up from germline, CDR1 is LNHNV and CDR2 is YYDKDF (reference sequence). V shed 9 bases, J shed 6 bases, and the junction held 9 bases outside the gene matches. The CDR3 spans 14 residues. The protocol was immunoSEQ multiplex PCR, while the TCRdb copy is restricted to in-frame clones and leaves out a portion. The sample holds 50,000 to 75,000 clones, roughly 86% seen once. During the collection period, no donor immune events like infections were recorded. Of note for this clone: Its matching antigen is unknown.

The source of this sequence is a person between 18 and 69 years old in good health. The chain recombines TRBV15 with TRBJ2-2; 8 bases are shared with TRBD1. The specimen sequenced was blood. DNA for the CDR3: TGTGCCACGTCTAAGGACAGGGCGGCCGGGGAGCTGTTTTTT. Its protein is CATSKDRAAGELFF.